A selection of T cell receptor beta chains follows, all from one sample in a study of graft-versus-host responses after intestinal transplantation. Some clones are missing from TCRdb's copy, which holds only in-frame ones; the method was immunoSEQ multiplex PCR. The sample carries 98,000 or so clones, around 88% recorded once. This specimen was PBMCs, taken 255 days after intestinal transplant. The source of these receptors is a human patient who received an intestinal transplant, so some T cells may come from the graft donor. CDR3s include the opening cysteine and the closing phenylalanine or tryptophan. The D gene is left open where the match is weak. Some rows have no size entry. The others give once, few or many, or a class for an expanded clone.

j_gene: TRBJ2-3
d_gene: TRBD1
v_gene: TRBV6-5
abundance: .
CDR3aa: CASSQQGAKGTQYF
CDR3nt: TGTGCCAGCAGCCAACAGGGGGCGAAGGGTACGCAGTATTTT

j_gene: TRBJ1-1
d_gene: .
v_gene: TRBV2
abundance: .
CDR3aa: CASSEAGPNTEAFF
CDR3nt: TGTGCCAGCAGTGAAGCGGGACCGAACACTGAAGCTTTCTTT

j_gene: TRBJ2-2
d_gene: TRBD1
v_gene: TRBV14
abundance: .
CDR3aa: CASSRDRNTGELFF
CDR3nt: TGTGCCAGCAGCCGGGACAGAAACACCGGGGAGCTGTTTTTT

j_gene: TRBJ1-1
d_gene: .
v_gene: TRBV2
abundance: .
CDR3aa: CASSIGEAFF
CDR3nt: TGTGCCAGCAGTATAGGGGAAGCTTTCTTT

j_gene: TRBJ2-1
d_gene: .
v_gene: TRBV4-1
abundance: .
CDR3aa: CASSRDTLNEQFF
CDR3nt: TGCGCCAGCAGCCGCGATACGCTAAATGAGCAGTTCTTC

j_gene: TRBJ2-3
d_gene: .
v_gene: TRBV5-1
abundance: .
CDR3aa: CASSLNPTHHQASTDTQYF
CDR3nt: TGCGCCAGCAGCTTGAATCCGACACATCATCAAGCTAGCACAGATACGCAGTATTTT

j_gene: TRBJ1-2
d_gene: .
v_gene: TRBV6-5
abundance: .
CDR3aa: CASSYSRGSDYGYTF
CDR3nt: TGTGCCAGCAGTTACTCGAGGGGGTCCGACTATGGCTACACCTTC

j_gene: TRBJ2-5
d_gene: TRBD1
v_gene: TRBV5-4
abundance: .
CDR3aa: CASSVGQEEQYF
CDR3nt: TGTGCCAGCAGCGTGGGACAGGAAGAGCAGTACTTC

j_gene: TRBJ2-2
d_gene: .
v_gene: TRBV28
abundance: .
CDR3aa: CASSLTNTGELFF
CDR3nt: TGTGCCAGCAGTTTGACGAACACCGGGGAGCTGTTTTTT

j_gene: TRBJ1-2
d_gene: .
v_gene: TRBV6-5
abundance: .
CDR3aa: CASRPGLGQSYTF
CDR3nt: TGTGCCAGCAGGCCGGGACTCGGGCAGAGCTACACCTTC

j_gene: TRBJ1-2
d_gene: .
v_gene: TRBV25-1
abundance: .
CDR3aa: CASGDYGYTF
CDR3nt: TGTGCCAGCGGAGACTACGGCTACACCTTC

j_gene: TRBJ2-1
d_gene: TRBD2
v_gene: TRBV9
abundance: .
CDR3aa: CASSVGPGSSGSLNEQFF
CDR3nt: TGTGCCAGCAGCGTAGGGCCCGGCAGTAGCGGGAGCCTCAATGAGCAGTTCTTC

j_gene: TRBJ1-5
d_gene: .
v_gene: TRBV6-6
abundance: .
CDR3aa: CASIQLRDGNQPQHF
CDR3nt: TGTGCCAGCATTCAACTCCGGGACGGCAATCAGCCCCAGCATTTT

j_gene: TRBJ1-2
d_gene: .
v_gene: TRBV1
abundance: once
CDR3aa: CTSSQGKKGQGSGYGYTF
CDR3nt: TGCACCAGCAGCCAAGGTAAAAAGGGACAGGGGAGTGGGTATGGCTACACCTTC

j_gene: TRBJ1-1
d_gene: .
v_gene: TRBV9
abundance: .
CDR3aa: CASSVAREANTEAFF
CDR3nt: TGTGCCAGCAGCGTAGCTCGTGAAGCTAACACTGAAGCTTTCTTT

j_gene: TRBJ2-2
d_gene: .
v_gene: TRBV5-5
abundance: .
CDR3aa: CASSLLWSNTGELFF
CDR3nt: TGTGCCAGCAGCTTGTTGTGGTCGAACACCGGGGAGCTGTTTTTT

j_gene: TRBJ1-2
d_gene: TRBD1
v_gene: TRBV9
abundance: .
CDR3aa: CASSVASGGLDNYGYTF
CDR3nt: TGTGCCAGCAGCGTAGCGTCAGGGGGCCTTGACAACTATGGCTACACCTTC

j_gene: TRBJ2-1
d_gene: .
v_gene: TRBV9
abundance: .
CDR3aa: CASSPRGGGGNEQFF
CDR3nt: TGTGCCAGCAGCCCCCGAGGGGGAGGGGGTAATGAGCAGTTCTTC

j_gene: TRBJ1-4
d_gene: .
v_gene: TRBV28
abundance: .
CDR3aa: CASSFQGGDEKLFF
CDR3nt: TGTGCCAGCAGTTTTCAAGGGGGGGACGAAAAACTGTTTTTT

j_gene: TRBJ1-1
d_gene: TRBD1
v_gene: TRBV19
abundance: .
CDR3aa: CASSIEAGGLTEAFF
CDR3nt: TGTGCCAGTAGTATAGAGGCAGGGGGCTTGACTGAAGCTTTCTTT

j_gene: TRBJ1-4
d_gene: .
v_gene: TRBV6-4
abundance: medium-sized
CDR3aa: CASSDEKLFF
CDR3nt: TGTGCCAGCAGTGATGAAAAACTGTTTTTT

j_gene: TRBJ2-7
d_gene: .
v_gene: TRBV7-2
abundance: .
CDR3aa: CASSLEVGVYEQYF
CDR3nt: TGTGCCAGCAGCTTAGAGGTGGGGGTCTACGAGCAGTACTTC

j_gene: TRBJ1-1
d_gene: .
v_gene: TRBV11-2
abundance: .
CDR3aa: CASSQSGVEAFF
CDR3nt: TGTGCCAGCAGCCAATCAGGGGTTGAAGCTTTCTTT

j_gene: TRBJ2-3
d_gene: TRBD1
v_gene: TRBV2
abundance: .
CDR3aa: CASSQQGLDTQYF
CDR3nt: TGTGCCAGCAGTCAACAGGGGCTAGATACGCAGTATTTT

j_gene: TRBJ1-2
d_gene: TRBD1
v_gene: TRBV18
abundance: .
CDR3aa: CASSPFQGGEGYTF
CDR3nt: TGTGCCAGCTCACCATTTCAAGGGGGCGAGGGCTACACCTTC

j_gene: TRBJ2-3
d_gene: .
v_gene: TRBV9
abundance: .
CDR3aa: CASSVATGARTDTQYF
CDR3nt: TGTGCCAGCAGCGTAGCTACGGGCGCTCGCACAGATACGCAGTATTTT

j_gene: TRBJ1-4
d_gene: TRBD1
v_gene: TRBV10-3
abundance: few
CDR3aa: CAISEFQTGGREKLFF
CDR3nt: TGTGCCATCAGTGAGTTTCAAACAGGGGGCCGAGAAAAACTGTTTTTT